The 31 T cell receptor beta chains below all came from one sample that was sequenced in a study of CD8 T cells in ankylosing spondylitis. Study results and limitations: One TCR beta motif, made up of seven to nine highly homologous variants, appeared characteristic of ankylosing spondylitis blood.

TCRdb itself ran the 5' RACE reads through MiXCR, one entry per CDR3 protein. Of under 550,000 distinct CDR3 sequences listed, roughly 26% are singletons. No cognate antigen is known for these TCRs. The sample consisted of blood, either unsorted or a sorted T cell fraction (not recorded which). These TCRs come from a male donor with ankylosing spondylitis.

The rearrangement links TRBV10-3 to TRBJ1-4; no definite D call. V was clipped by 1 base and J by 4 bases, with 10 bases between them. The CDR3 consists of 15 residues. CDR1 and CDR2 (germline): ENHRY, SYGVKD. Written as DNA, the CDR3 is TGTGCCATCAGTGAGTTGGGGAGTGGTAATGAAAAACTGTTTTTT. Protein: CAISELGSGNEKLFF.

The chain employs TRBV5-1 and TRBJ1-6, with TRBD1 as a possible D gene (5 bases). V was shortened by 4 bases and J by 5 bases, with 19 bases between the two germline ends. The CDR3 covers 17 residues. Per germline, CDR1 SGHRS and CDR2 YFSETQ. The CDR3 DNA reads TGCGCCAGCAGCCTGGTAGGGGCCCCCGAGGATAATTCACCCCTCCACTTT. It specifies CASSLVGAPEDNSPLHF.

This chain connects TRBV11-2 to TRBJ1-3; TRBD1 agrees at 10 bases. Unmatched junction bases numbered 7, after V lost 5 bases and J lost 0 bases. The CDR3 has 17 amino acids. The V gene's germline CDR1 is SGHAT and CDR2 FQNNGV. CDR3 DNA: TGTGCCAGCAGCACCTGGACAGGGGGTATCTCTGGAAACACCATATATTTT. Translated, it gives CASSTWTGGISGNTIYF.

This clonotype was counted between two and nine times. This chain connects TRBV12-3 or TRBV12-4 to TRBJ2-1; D is possibly TRBD1 or TRBD2 (5 bases each). The CDR3 runs 15 residues. The V gene lost 6 bases and the J gene lost 3 bases, with 15 bases spanning the gap. This chain's CDR3 is CASRLRDGDYNEQFF. CDR3 coding DNA: TGTGCCAGCAGGCTCCGGGACGGGGACTACAATGAGCAGTTCTTC.

This chain links TRBV12-3 or TRBV12-4 with TRBJ1-6, with D possibly TRBD1 on 5 matching bases. V was pared by 2 bases and J by 13 bases, with 15 bases between. This CDR3 is built from 14 residues. CDR3 region: CASSLRQGAFPLHF. The DNA of the CDR3 is TGTGCCAGCAGTTTAAGGCAGGGTGCTTTTCCCCTCCACTTT.

This clonotype turned up a few times. The chain couples TRBV7-2 to TRBJ2-2, with 8 bases matching TRBD2. This CDR3 is built from 16 residues. The germline gives CDR1 SGHTA, CDR2 FQGNSA. Trimming removed 1 base from V and 9 bases from J; junction bases left unmatched: 10. The CDR3, as DNA: TGTGCCAGCAGCTTAGGCCGGCGGGGGGCAGTAAGGGAGCTGTTTTTT. It translates to CASSLGRRGAVRELFF. Complete variable domain (other parts from reference TRBV7-2 and TRBJ2-2): GAGVSQSPSNKVTEKGKDVELRCDPISGHTALYWYRQSLGQGLEFLIYFQGNSAPDKSGLPSDRFSAERTGGSVSTLTIQRTQQEDSAVYLCASSLGRRGAVRELFFGEGSRLTVL.

The chain is built from TRBV7-9 and TRBJ2-1, with 7 bases identical to TRBD2. The trim removed 4 bases at V and 3 bases at J, leaving 12 bases unmatched. The CDR3 has 17 amino acids. Germline-derived CDR1 and CDR2 are SEHNR and FQNEAQ (reference sequence). DNA for the CDR3: TGTGCCAGCAGCTCCGGCTTTGCGGGAGAGCTCTACAATGAGCAGTTCTTC. Protein: CASSSGFAGELYNEQFF.

This clonotype has a handful of counts. The chain recombines TRBV2 with TRBJ2-2; D remains unclear. The CDR3 runs 15 residues. Germline CDR1 and CDR2: SNHLY and FYNNEI. Trimming pared 4 bases from V and 0 bases from J, leaving 9 bases between. CDR3 DNA sequence: TGTGCCAGCAGTGTTTGGGGTCCGAACACCGGGGAGCTGTTTTTT. Protein sequence: CASSVWGPNTGELFF.

This chain connects TRBV2 to TRBJ2-1; 8 bases map to TRBD2. The germline gives CDR1 SNHLY, CDR2 FYNNEI. The CDR3 consists of 14 residues. Losses at the gene ends were 8 bases for V and 9 bases for J; bases not matched to a gene: 12. In DNA, the CDR3 is TGTGCCAGCGTTCGAGCGGGAGCTGACGGTGAGCAGTTCTTC. Translation gives CASVRAGADGEQFF.

The sample holds many counts of this clonotype. V usage is TRBV4-1 and J usage is TRBJ2-1; 10 bases match TRBD2. With V trimmed by 0 bases and J by 9 bases, 8 bases remained unmatched. The germline CDR1 and CDR2 sequences are MGHRA and YSYEKL. The CDR3 spans 16 residues. The CDR3 is CASSQERLAGAREQFF. DNA of the CDR3: TGCGCCAGCAGCCAAGAACGTCTAGCGGGAGCTCGTGAGCAGTTCTTC.

This chain joins TRBV20-1 and TRBJ1-2, with TRBD1 as a possible D gene (6 bases). The V gene's germline CDR1 is DFQATT and CDR2 SNEGSKA (reference sequence). The V and J ends lost 8 bases and 7 bases respectively, with 23 bases between them. CDR3 length equals 14 residues. The CDR3 protein is CSPTQGHPPSGYTF. The CDR3, as DNA: TGCAGTCCCACACAGGGCCATCCCCCTAGTGGCTACACCTTC.

The V call is TRBV3-1, the J call TRBJ2-3; the D is unclear. Trimming removed 1 base from V and 2 bases from J, with 7 bases in between. Germline CDR1 LGHDT, CDR2 YNNKEL (reference sequence). This CDR3 comprises 14 residues. The CDR3 nucleotides are TGTGCCAGCAGCCAAGTTCTTTACACAGATACGCAGTATTTT. It encodes CASSQVLYTDTQYF.

This clonotype was found a few times. The rearrangement uses TRBV20-1 and TRBJ1-1; D remains unclear. This CDR3 region has 14 residues. Trimming stripped 3 bases from V and 6 bases from J, with 17 bases between. Germline-derived CDR1 and CDR2 are DFQATT and SNEGSKA (reference sequence). The CDR3 spells CSAREAGPASEAFF. Written as DNA, the CDR3 is TGCAGTGCTAGGGAAGCAGGCCCCGCTTCTGAAGCTTTCTTT.

This clonotype has just a few counts. The chain recombines TRBV12-3 or TRBV12-4 with TRBJ1-6; 10 nucleotides agree with TRBD1. Unmatched junction bases numbered 1, after V lost 7 bases and J lost 7 bases. This CDR3 region has 13 residues. In DNA, the CDR3 is TGTGCCAGCAAGGGACAGGGGAATTCACCCCTCCACTTT. It encodes CASKGQGNSPLHF.

This clonotype appeared a few times. The chain has TRBV20-1 and TRBJ1-1; unclear D gene. Germline values: CDR1 DFQATT, CDR2 SNEGSKA (reference sequence). The CDR3 consists of 10 residues. Trimming pared 0 bases from V and 10 bases from J, leaving 6 bases between. CDR3 loop: CSAREDRAFF. CDR3 nucleotide sequence: TGCAGTGCTAGAGAGGATCGAGCTTTCTTT.

Comment on this clonotype: A read error may be the cause here, since a much bigger clone is one base away. The V gene is TRBV5-1, the J gene TRBJ2-2; TRBD1 might be the D (6 bases). The CDR3 has 13 amino acids. Trimming cost V 7 bases and J 1 base, with 8 bases left between them. Germline assignment: CDR1 SGHRS and CDR2 YFSETQ. The CDR3 coding sequence is TGCGCCAGCCGGGACATGAACACCGGGGAGCTGTTTTTT. This codes for CASRDMNTGELFF.

The chain joins TRBV12-3 or TRBV12-4 to TRBJ2-1; TRBD1 aligns across 8 bases. V dropped 3 bases and J dropped 4; count of bases not matched to a gene: 5. The CDR3 contains 15 residues. This CDR3 reads CASSLIQGDYNEQFF. The CDR3 bases are TGTGCCAGCAGTTTGATACAGGGGGATTACAATGAGCAGTTCTTC.

This clonotype showed up just once. J is TRBJ2-7 and V is TRBV3-1; D is uncertain. CDR3 size: 11 residues. Germline CDR1 and CDR2: LGHDT and YNNKEL (reference sequence). V dropped 0 bases and J dropped 5 bases, with 2 bases sitting between them. CDR3 loop: CASSQEDEQYF. DNA of the CDR3: TGTGCCAGCAGCCAAGAGGACGAGCAGTACTTC.

The V gene is TRBV2, the J gene TRBJ2-7, with D tentatively TRBD2 (6 bases). The CDR3 is 16 residues long. The germline V gene has CDR1 SNHLY and CDR2 FYNNEI. The ends were cut back, 6 bases at V and 2 bases at J, with 20 bases in the middle. CDR3 protein: CASSAPWASVAYEQYF. CDR3 sequence (DNA): TGTGCCAGCAGCGCCCCCTGGGCTAGCGTAGCCTACGAGCAGTACTTC.

The chain uses TRBV10-3 and TRBJ2-3; the D gene is possibly TRBD2 (6 bases). The germline V and J ends were trimmed by 0 bases and 3 bases, with 7 bases remaining between them. CDR3 length: 14 amino acids. Germline-derived CDR1 and CDR2 are ENHRY and SYGVKD. CDR3: CAISESGRTDTQYF. DNA of the CDR3: TGTGCCATCAGTGAGTCGGGGAGGACAGATACGCAGTATTTT.

There are a few counts of this clonotype. The V call is TRBV5-1, the J call TRBJ2-6; no firm D call. V lost 5 bases, J lost 3 bases, and 15 bases lay in between. Germline-derived CDR1 and CDR2 are SGHRS and YFSETQ. The CDR3 is made up of 16 amino acids. Written as DNA, the CDR3 is TGCGCCAGCAGTAAGACATCCACCGGTGGGGCCAACGTCCTGACTTTC. Amino acids: CASSKTSTGGANVLTF.

V and J are TRBV6-2 or TRBV6-3 and TRBJ1-1; a weak D match, TRBD1 (5 bases). The CDR3 is 13 amino acids. CDR1 MNHEY and CDR2 SVGEGT come from the germline V gene. The ends were cut back, 6 bases at V and 5 bases at J, with 13 bases in the middle. The CDR3 region has the DNA TGTGCCAGCAGCACGGGACCGTGGACTGAAGCTTTCTTT. Its protein product is CASSTGPWTEAFF.

The chain's CDR3 is CASSLDGYGELFF. As DNA, the CDR3 is TGCGCCAGCAGCTTGGACGGGTACGGGGAGCTGTTTTTT. The chain links TRBV5-1 to TRBJ2-2; D gene ambiguous. The V gene's germline CDR1 is SGHRS and CDR2 YFSETQ. V lost 0 bases and J lost 7, with 7 bases in between. The CDR3 totals 13 residues.

The chain joins TRBV5-1 to TRBJ2-3; D is unclear. Germline assignment: CDR1 SGHRS and CDR2 YFSETQ. This CDR3 comprises 14 residues. The V and J ends lost 5 bases and 0 bases respectively, with 10 bases between them. The CDR3 loop is CASRVGTSTDTQYF. The CDR3 nucleotides read TGCGCCAGCAGGGTTGGAACTAGCACAGATACGCAGTATTTT.

This clonotype was seen more than once but under ten times. This chain connects TRBV5-1 to TRBJ2-5; D call uncertain. Trimming pared 0 bases from V and 0 bases from J, leaving 9 bases between. The CDR3 covers 15 residues. Germline V lookup: CDR1 SGHRS, CDR2 YFSETQ. The DNA for the CDR3 is TGCGCCAGCAGCTTGGACAGTCCGGACCAAGAGACCCAGTACTTC. It specifies CASSLDSPDQETQYF.

The V gene is TRBV5-1, the J gene TRBJ1-1, with TRBD1 as a possible D gene (5 bases). Trimming shortened V by 3 bases and J by 5 bases, and 26 bases separated the two germline ends. This CDR3 has 18 amino acids. CDR1 is SGHRS, CDR2 YFSETQ, per germline. CDR3: CASSSRDYSPPKGTEAFF. CDR3 DNA sequence: TGCGCCAGCAGCTCAAGGGACTACAGCCCCCCTAAGGGGACTGAAGCTTTCTTT.

In this sample, this clonotype turned up a few times. The rearrangement joins TRBV24-1 to TRBJ2-1, with 8 bases lining up with TRBD1. The CDR3 has 17 amino acids. J gave up 1 base and V 4 bases, and 8 bases lay outside the gene matches. CDR1 is KGHDR and CDR2 is SFDVKD in the germline V gene. Here the CDR3 reads CATSDRTGLSSYNEQFF. DNA of the CDR3: TGTGCCACCAGTGACAGGACAGGGTTGAGTTCCTACAATGAGCAGTTCTTC.

This clonotype was detected many times. Sequence at one end of the junction differs from germline and may be a read error. V is TRBV7-9 and J is TRBJ2-1; no reliable D call. Germline assignment: CDR1 SEHNR and CDR2 FQNEAQ (reference sequence). This CDR3 spans 12 amino acids. The CDR3 sequence is CASSLTNNEQFF. The CDR3 DNA is TGCGCCAGCAGCCTTACTAACAATGAGCAGTTCTTC.

This clonotype was found a few times. The V gene is TRBV7-2, the J gene TRBJ2-5, with no clear D. From germline, CDR1 is SGHTA and CDR2 FQGNSA. This CDR3 contains 15 residues. V lost 2 bases and J lost 1, with 11 bases in between. CDR3 residues: CASSLLPTRQETQYF. The CDR3 DNA is TGTGCCAGCAGCTTACTTCCAACCCGCCAAGAGACCCAGTACTTC.

This clonotype was seen only a few times. The V call is TRBV3-1, the J call TRBJ1-2; 8 bases fit TRBD1. CDR1 and CDR2 from the germline V gene are LGHDT and YNNKEL (reference sequence). CDR3 length equals 16 residues. Losses at the gene ends were 4 bases for V and 4 bases for J; bases not matched to a gene: 11. The CDR3 region is CASSPRQGTLSYGYTF. The CDR3 DNA reads as TGTGCCAGCAGCCCTCGACAGGGGACCCTGTCCTATGGCTACACCTTC.

This clonotype was counted only a few times. The chain links TRBV11-2 to TRBJ2-7; 9 bases fit TRBD2. V was clipped by 0 bases and J by 2 bases; unmatched bases: 8. This CDR3 contains 17 residues. Germline CDR1 is SGHAT and CDR2 is FQNNGV. The CDR3 DNA is TGTGCCAGCAGCTTAGATTATGCGGGAGGGCCCCCCTACGAGCAGTACTTC. This gives the protein CASSLDYAGGPPYEQYF.